This T cell receptor beta chain stems from a study of T cell responses to AZD1222 COVID-19 vaccine (dated by TCRdb to the early 2020s). In terms of the full investigation: TCR sequencing was performed for about 240 trial participants, of whom about 200 were given two doses of AZD1222 and some 26 were given two doses of MenACWY control vaccine. Trial participants were enrolled by age into subgroups of 18-55, 56-69 and 70-plus years, and around 150, 28 and 57 TCR-sequenced participants, respectively, were included in these subgroups. General conclusions and limits of the study: Conclusions about previously exposed vaccinees are limited, since just a handful of AZD1222 recipients were seropositive for SARS-CoV-2 at baseline. Spike-specific TCR breadth and depth rose significantly after two AZD1222 doses compared with day 0 and with MenACWY recipients. Nearly half of unique spike-specific TCRs reportedly recognized epitopes outside regions mutated in the B.1.351 and B.1.1.7 variants. Because no samples from the day 14 peak response were available, repertoires could be characterized only after the peak T cell response. The 56-69-year group was small, and its depth increase did not reach significance, likely because of low power. Participants were mostly white British, with more females than males. The authors suggested clonal diversity may have been underestimated. The vaccine-associated CD4 TCRs covered the entire spike protein, and the dominant responses fell in regions 160-218 and 743-854.

As concerns this clone: Its specific antigen is unknown. One base away there is no much larger clone; base qualities are not given.

The CDR3, cysteine through phenylalanine, is 15 amino acids long. Only the CDR3 region is kept as DNA, spanning 45 bases read in frame from base 1. The V and J ends are trimmed by 2 bases and 3 bases, leaving 12 bases between them. Via the germline V gene, CDR1 is MNHEY and CDR2 SVGEGT. This sample's time point label indicates: about 28 days (+/-7) after the second vaccine dose. AZD1222 recipients given second doses at about 4 weeks or at about 12 weeks were pooled, since spike-specific TCR depth and breadth were not found to differ between the two schedules. Samples from vaccinated people were obtained from the UK trials COV001 and COV002, which included a single-blind randomized controlled phase 2/3 trial of AZD1222 (ChAdOx1 nCoV-19) in healthy adults. For TCRbeta chain sequencing, PBMC samples from trial participants were taken at day 0 and at day 28 after the second dose. The CDR3 regions of human TCRbeta chains were analyzed by immunosequencing. In the source study's methods: Repertoire TCRs were checked for matches against a reference library of SARS-CoV-2-specific TCRs that had been generated using the MIRA antigen-specificity platform. Breadth was defined as the fraction of unique TCRs that were SARS-CoV-2-associated, and depth was defined as the fraction of total T cells that were SARS-CoV-2-associated. Using the MIRA data, every spike-specific TCR was mapped to the spike region that the TCR reacted to and assigned to either a CD4 or a CD8 class. Log10-transformed breadth and depth values were compared by one-way ANOVA with Sidak's multiple comparisons tests. Entries here come from immuneACCESS through TCRdb and include only in-frame sequences with V and J called. Some clones fail to appear in such tables; in the studies checked, an unresolved V gene covers under half of the shortfall, and the cause of the remainder is unknown. V and J calls and clone size are those listed in that table; D and trimming were worked out from the DNA. The sample yields roughly 110,000 clones; about 85% were counted once. Of the sample, around 4.9% falls within the top ten clones.

The source is an adult who received the AZD1222 COVID-19 vaccine. The chain couples TRBV6-2 or TRBV6-3 to TRBJ2-3, with the D gene uncertain. The source material was peripheral blood, sampled 28 days after the second AZD1222 dose. The CDR3 corresponds to CASSYDELLTDTQYF. The DNA sequence is as follows: TGTGCCAGCAGTTACGACGAACTTCTAACAGATACGCAGTATTTT.